The 22 T cell receptor beta chains given below trace back to one sample, sequenced in a study of cytomegalovirus exposure and HLA in healthy donors. Researchers ran the PCR with 60 Vbeta and 13 Jbeta primers. Generated by immunoSEQ multiplex PCR, the TCRdb table keeps only in-frame clones and is missing some. The sample consists of about 210,000 clones, 60% to 80% of them appearing once. Sequenced: PBMCs. These receptors were taken from a male donor in good health and CMV-seronegative.

The rearrangement links TRBV2 to TRBJ2-1, with TRBD2 matching 9 bases. Germline assignment: CDR1 SNHLY and CDR2 FYNNEI. The CDR3 has 15 residues. The ends lost 3 bases at V and 3 bases at J; junction bases unmatched: 3. CDR3 amino acids: CASSDSGRHYNEQFF. The CDR3 DNA is TGTGCCAGCAGTGACAGCGGGAGGCACTACAATGAGCAGTTCTTC.

The chain uses TRBV7-2 and TRBJ1-2; the D gene is possibly TRBD1 (6 bases). Trimming took off 5 bases at V and 5 bases at J, with 15 bases between the two ends. Germline lookup yields CDR1 SGHTA and CDR2 FQGNSA. CDR3 length equals 14 residues. In nucleotides, the CDR3 is TGTGCCAGCAGCCACTACAGGGCAGGATATGGCTACACCTTC. Translated, it gives CASSHYRAGYGYTF. The full variable domain, completed using reference TRBV7-2 and TRBJ1-2, is GAGVSQSPSNKVTEKGKDVELRCDPISGHTALYWYRQSLGQGLEFLIYFQGNSAPDKSGLPSDRFSAERTGGSVSTLTIQRTQQEDSAVYLCASSHYRAGYGYTFGSGTRLTVV.

DNA of the CDR3: TGTGCCAGCAGTTTGCGAGAACAGGGGAACACTGAAGCTTTCTTT. This sequence encodes CASSLREQGNTEAFF. The rearrangement links TRBV5-4 to TRBJ1-1; a weak D match, TRBD1 (6 bases). The CDR3 spans 15 residues. Trimming took 5 bases from V and 1 from J, leaving 15 bases between them. Germline V gene data show CDR1 as SGHNT and CDR2 as YYREEE (reference sequence).

Notes on this clone: Compared with germline, one end of the junction differs, possibly owing to a read error. V usage is TRBV7-7 and J usage is TRBJ2-1; the match to TRBD2 covers 7 bases. CDR3 length: 15 amino acids. CDR1 is SSHAT and CDR2 is FNYEAQ in the germline V gene (reference sequence). The CDR3 DNA is TGTGCTAGCAGCTTAGCGGGCCCCTCCTACAATGAGCAGTTCTTC. Its protein product is CASSLAGPSYNEQFF.

In this sample, this clone turned up a few times. The chain has TRBV5-5 and TRBJ2-1, with D maybe TRBD1 (6 bases). CDR3 size: 15 residues. The germline V and J ends were trimmed by 4 bases and 0 bases, with 11 bases remaining between them. Germline-derived CDR1 and CDR2 are SGHKS and YYEKEE (reference sequence). The CDR3 region is CASSPGARSYNEQFF. CDR3 nucleotide sequence: TGTGCCAGCAGCCCAGGGGCCCGCTCCTACAATGAGCAGTTCTTC.

The V call is TRBV4-3, the J call TRBJ2-7, with 10 positions matching TRBD1. The CDR3 length is 15 residues. V was clipped by 4 bases and J by 3 bases; unmatched bases: 6. The germline V gene has CDR1 LGHNA and CDR2 YSLEER. CDR3 coding DNA: TGCGCCAGCAGCCTTTCGACAGGGGGCCTCTACGAGCAGTACTTC. Translation gives CASSLSTGGLYEQYF.

The rearrangement links TRBV7-3 to TRBJ1-2; the match to TRBD1 covers 11 bases. Germline assignment: CDR1 SGHTA and CDR2 FQGTGA. V shed 5 bases, J shed 4 bases, and the junction held 6 bases outside the gene matches. This CDR3 spans 15 amino acids. DNA of the CDR3: TGTGCCAGCAGCATCGGGACAGGGGGTTCCTATGGCTACACCTTC. Residues: CASSIGTGGSYGYTF.

The chain carries TRBV27 and TRBJ2-7, with D possibly being TRBD2 (5 bases). Trimming took 5 bases from V and 2 from J, leaving 19 bases between them. The CDR3 spans 16 residues. Germline lookup yields CDR1 MNHEY and CDR2 SMNVEV (reference sequence). The CDR3 bases are TGTGCCAGCAGTCCGTCCCCCTCTAGCCGACCCTACGAGCAGTACTTC. Protein: CASSPSPSSRPYEQYF.

The chain joins TRBV27 to TRBJ1-2; no reliable D call. The CDR3 has 14 residues. The V end was cut by 3 bases, the J end by 5 bases, with 13 bases between. CDR1 and CDR2 (germline): MNHEY, SMNVEV (reference sequence). CDR3 DNA: TGTGCCAGCAGTTTTCGTGCACAGTATTATGGCTACACCTTC. Translating gives CASSFRAQYYGYTF.

The V gene is TRBV2, the J gene TRBJ2-5, with D tentatively TRBD2 (6 bases). The J call may be wrong; the DNA end is better matched by TRBJ2-7. The CDR3 covers 14 residues. Germline CDR1 is SNHLY and CDR2 is FYNNEI. The CDR3 is CASSVGGEVYEQYF. The CDR3 DNA is TGTGCCAGCAGTGTTGGAGGGGAGGTCTACGAGCAGTACTTC.

This chain joins TRBV14 and TRBJ2-7; D is undetermined. Germline V lookup: CDR1 SGHDN, CDR2 FVKESK. CDR3 length: 11 amino acids. V lost 4 bases and J lost 2, with 3 bases in between. DNA for the CDR3: TGTGCCAGCAGCCTTACCTACGAGCAGTACTTC. Translated: CASSLTYEQYF. The variable domain in full, with the rest retrieved from reference TRBV14 and TRBJ2-7, is EAGVTQFPSHSVIEKGQTVTLRCDPISGHDNLYWYRRVMGKEIKFLLHFVKESKQDESGMPNNRFLAERTGGTYSTLKVQPAELEDSGVYFCASSLTYEQYFGPGTRLTVT.

This clone was seen more than once but under ten times. This sequence joins TRBV7-2 and TRBJ2-7; 9 nucleotides align to TRBD2. The CDR3 consists of 13 residues. Germline V gene data show CDR1 as SGHTA and CDR2 as FQGNSA. The J segment lost 4 bases and the V segment lost 5 bases, leaving 3 bases of the junction unmatched. CDR3 residues: CASSQSGRYEQYF. CDR3 nucleotide sequence: TGTGCCAGCAGCCAGAGCGGGAGGTACGAGCAGTACTTC.

This sequence joins TRBV11-3 and TRBJ2-7; perhaps TRBD1 as D (5 bases). Germline V CDR1 and CDR2: SGHNT, YENEEA. Trimming pared 2 bases from V and 0 bases from J, leaving 8 bases between. The CDR3 length is 14 residues. CDR3 region: CASSLQGVSYEQYF. In nucleotides, the CDR3 is TGTGCCAGCAGCTTACAAGGGGTCTCCTACGAGCAGTACTTC. The variable domain in full, completed from reference TRBV11-3 and TRBJ2-7, reads EAGVVQSPRYKIIEKKQPVAFWCNPISGHNTLYWYLQNLGQGPELLIRYENEEAVDDSQLPKDRFSAERLKGVDSTLKIQPAELGDSAVYLCASSLQGVSYEQYFGPGTRLTVT.

The chain recombines TRBV5-4 with TRBJ2-3; TRBD1 might be the D (6 bases). The CDR3 length is 16 residues. The V end was cut by 0 bases, the J end by 2 bases, with 13 bases between. CDR1 is SGHNT and CDR2 is YYREEE in the germline V gene (reference sequence). Written as DNA, the CDR3 is TGTGCCAGCAGCTTGGATCTGGACAGATTCACAGATACGCAGTATTTT. Protein product: CASSLDLDRFTDTQYF. Using reference TRBV5-4 and TRBJ2-3 for the parts outside the CDR3, the full variable domain is ETGVTQSPTHLIKTRGQQVTLRCSSQSGHNTVSWYQQALGQGPQFIFQYYREEENGRGNFPPRFSGLQFPNYSSELNVNALELDDSALYLCASSLDLDRFTDTQYFGPGTRLTVL.

The chain employs TRBV7-2 and TRBJ2-1; D might be TRBD2 (7 bases). The germline CDR1 and CDR2 sequences are SGHTA and FQGNSA. The CDR3 totals 13 residues. Between the trimmed V and J ends, which lost 2 bases and 12 bases, there was a span of 14 bases. The CDR3 reads CASSLRGGNPQFF. The CDR3 nucleotides are TGTGCCAGCAGCTTAAGGGGGGGGAATCCGCAGTTCTTC. Full variable domain (outside the CDR3, taken from reference TRBV7-2 and TRBJ2-1): GAGVSQSPSNKVTEKGKDVELRCDPISGHTALYWYRQSLGQGLEFLIYFQGNSAPDKSGLPSDRFSAERTGGSVSTLTIQRTQQEDSAVYLCASSLRGGNPQFFGPGTRLTVL.

The gene calls are TRBV6-5 and TRBJ1-1, with TRBD1 identical over 11 bases. Trimming at V came to 2 bases and at J to 10 bases, leaving 6 bases not matched to a gene. Per germline, CDR1 MNHEY and CDR2 SVGAGI. This CDR3 is 14 amino acids long. The CDR3 protein is CASSYGQGASLAFF. The CDR3 nucleotides read TGTGCCAGCAGTTACGGACAGGGGGCGTCTTTAGCTTTCTTT.

The chain combines TRBV7-2 with TRBJ1-3; D gene unclear. The germline V and J ends were trimmed by 7 bases and 0 bases, with 10 bases remaining between them. Germline CDR1 and CDR2: SGHTA and FQGNSA. This CDR3 comprises 14 residues. The CDR3 nucleotides are TGTGCCAGCACCCCGCGGGCCTCTGGAAACACCATATATTTT. Protein: CASTPRASGNTIYF.

The rearrangement links TRBV7-9 to TRBJ1-3; tentative D call: TRBD1 (5 bases). Trimming took 5 bases from V and 6 from J, leaving 14 bases between them. CDR1 is SEHNR, CDR2 FQNEAQ, per germline (reference sequence). The CDR3 has 14 amino acids. CDR3 in DNA: TGTGCCAGCAGCAAAGGGGAATCCGTAAACACCATATATTTT. Translating it yields CASSKGESVNTIYF.

The rearrangement uses TRBV5-1 and TRBJ2-5; TRBD1 might be the D (6 bases). The V end was cut by 0 bases, the J end by 5 bases, with 11 bases between. Germline CDR1 and CDR2: SGHRS and YFSETQ. The CDR3 spans 14 residues. CDR3 DNA sequence: TGCGCCAGCAGCTTGGCCGGGCAGGGGGAGACCCAGTACTTC. Its protein is CASSLAGQGETQYF.

This clone is a singleton in its sample. The gene calls are TRBV28 and TRBJ1-4, with no clear D. From germline, CDR1 is MDHEN and CDR2 SYDVKM. This CDR3 spans 15 amino acids. The V end lost 8 bases, the J end lost 3 bases, and 16 bases lay between the germline ends. CDR3 nucleotide sequence: TGTGCCAGCCGTCCTCGAGGAGAACCTAATGAAAAACTGTTTTTT. This encodes CASRPRGEPNEKLFF.

This clone occurred once. The rearrangement links TRBV6-5 to TRBJ1-4; a weak D match, TRBD1 (6 bases). The germline V and J ends were trimmed by 5 bases and 13 bases, with 17 bases remaining between them. The germline gives CDR1 MNHEY, CDR2 SVGAGI. The CDR3 has 13 residues. CDR3 loop: CASSELRGGGLFF. The DNA of the CDR3 is TGTGCCAGCAGTGAATTGAGAGGGGGGGGACTGTTTTTT.

The rearrangement links TRBV28 to TRBJ1-5; D remains ambiguous. Trimming shortened V by 7 bases and J by 7 bases, and 14 bases separated the two germline ends. This CDR3 region has 13 residues. CDR1 and CDR2 (germline): MDHEN, SYDVKM. CDR3: CASKGPGGQPQHF. The DNA for the CDR3 is TGTGCCAGCAAAGGGCCTGGAGGCCAGCCCCAGCATTTT.